This entry features one TCR beta chain sequence. The repertoire was sequenced with immunoSEQ multiplex PCR; TCRdb's copy has only in-frame clones and lacks some. The sample records about 140,000 clones, 90% being singletons. The sample comes from a study of T cell responses to AZD1222 COVID-19 vaccine. This CDR3 contains 15 residues. The ends were cut back, 0 bases at V and 5 bases at J, with 13 bases in the middle. Germline V gives CDR1 LGHNT, CDR2 FRNRAP. The sample in question was peripheral blood, obtained on day 0 of AZD1222 vaccination. This TCR came from an adult in good health. The chain employs TRBV12-5 and TRBJ1-1; no definite D call. The CDR3 region has the DNA TGTGCTAGTGGTTTGGTACTGGGGAGAGGGACTGAAGCTTTCTTT. Protein product: CASGLVLGRGTEAFF.